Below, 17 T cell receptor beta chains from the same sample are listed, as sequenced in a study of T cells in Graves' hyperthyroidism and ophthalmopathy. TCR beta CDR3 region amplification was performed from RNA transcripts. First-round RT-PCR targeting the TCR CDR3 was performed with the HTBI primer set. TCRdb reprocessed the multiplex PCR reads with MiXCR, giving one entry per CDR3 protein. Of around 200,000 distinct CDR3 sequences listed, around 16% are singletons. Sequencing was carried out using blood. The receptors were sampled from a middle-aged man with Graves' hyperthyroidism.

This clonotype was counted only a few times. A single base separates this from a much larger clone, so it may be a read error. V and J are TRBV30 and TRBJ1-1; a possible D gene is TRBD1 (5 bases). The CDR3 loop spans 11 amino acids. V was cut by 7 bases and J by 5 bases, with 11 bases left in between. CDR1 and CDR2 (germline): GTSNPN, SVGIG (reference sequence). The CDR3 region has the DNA TGTGCCTTCGTGGGACGGACTGAAGCTTTCTTT. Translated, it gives CAFVGRTEAFF.

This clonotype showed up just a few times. The CDR3 protein is CASSPETGAAGELFF. The CDR3 bases are TGTGCCAGCTCACCAGAGACAGGGGCGGCCGGGGAGCTGTTTTTT. J is TRBJ2-2 and V is TRBV18; 8 positions agree with TRBD1. The CDR3 sequence is 15 residues long. With V trimmed by 2 bases and J by 6 bases, 5 bases remained unmatched. Germline-derived CDR1 and CDR2 are KGHSH and LQKENI.

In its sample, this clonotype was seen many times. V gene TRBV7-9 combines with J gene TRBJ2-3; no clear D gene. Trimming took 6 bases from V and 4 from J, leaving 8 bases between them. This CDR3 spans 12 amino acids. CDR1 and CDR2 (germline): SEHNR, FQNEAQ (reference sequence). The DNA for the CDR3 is TGTGCCAGCAGACTCGGGCCAGATACGCAGTATTTT. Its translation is CASRLGPDTQYF.

Here the CDR3 reads CASSADGQPNQPQHF. CDR3 DNA sequence: TGTGCCAGCAGCGCAGACGGTCAGCCCAATCAGCCCCAGCATTTT. V usage is TRBV7-9 and J usage is TRBJ1-5; D uncertain. CDR1 is SEHNR and CDR2 is FQNEAQ in the germline V gene (reference sequence). The CDR3 loop spans 15 amino acids. The ends were cut back, 5 bases at V and 3 bases at J, with 14 bases in the middle.

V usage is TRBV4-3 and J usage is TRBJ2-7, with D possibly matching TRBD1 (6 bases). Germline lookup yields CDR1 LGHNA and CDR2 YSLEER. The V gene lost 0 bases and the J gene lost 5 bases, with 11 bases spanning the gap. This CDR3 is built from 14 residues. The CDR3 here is CASSQDTGFNEQYF. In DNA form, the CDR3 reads TGCGCCAGCAGCCAAGACACAGGGTTCAACGAGCAGTACTTC.

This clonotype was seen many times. The CDR3 sequence: CASSLDGGTYQPQHF. The DNA for the CDR3 is TGTGCCAGCAGCTTAGACGGGGGGACATATCAGCCCCAGCATTTT. The chain uses TRBV7-2 and TRBJ1-5; TRBD1 is a possible D gene (6 bases). The germline gives CDR1 SGHTA, CDR2 FQGNSA. This CDR3 is built from 15 residues. V lost 1 base and J lost 5, with 12 bases in between.

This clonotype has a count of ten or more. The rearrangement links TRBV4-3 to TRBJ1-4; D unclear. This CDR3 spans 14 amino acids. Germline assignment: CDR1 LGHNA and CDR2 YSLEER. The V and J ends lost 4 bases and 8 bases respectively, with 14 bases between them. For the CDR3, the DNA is TGCGCCAGCAGCCCAAGAAGGGAAGGAGAAAAACTGTTTTTT. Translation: CASSPRREGEKLFF.

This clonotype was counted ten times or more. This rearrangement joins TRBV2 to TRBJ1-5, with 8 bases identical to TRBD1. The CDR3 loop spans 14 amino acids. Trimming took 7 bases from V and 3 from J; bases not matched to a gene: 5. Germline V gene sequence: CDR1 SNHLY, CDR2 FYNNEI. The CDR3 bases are TGTGCCAGCACCAGACAGGGGCTCAATCAGCCCCAGCATTTT. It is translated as CASTRQGLNQPQHF.

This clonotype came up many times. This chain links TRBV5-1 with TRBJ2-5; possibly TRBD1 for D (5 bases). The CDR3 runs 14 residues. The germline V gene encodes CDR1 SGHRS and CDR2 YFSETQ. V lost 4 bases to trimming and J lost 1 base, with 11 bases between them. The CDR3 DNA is TGCGCCAGCAGCGCCGACAGCATCCAAGAGACCCAGTACTTC. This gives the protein CASSADSIQETQYF.

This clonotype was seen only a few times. The CDR3 DNA reads as TGTGCCAGCAGCCGCCGGGGGGAAAAACTGTTTTTT. Residues: CASSRRGEKLFF. The V call is TRBV6-2 or TRBV6-3, the J call TRBJ1-4; weak D call: TRBD1 (5 bases). V was trimmed by 6 bases and J by 8 bases, leaving 10 bases between them. This CDR3 has 12 residues. Germline V gives CDR1 MNHEY, CDR2 SVGEGT.

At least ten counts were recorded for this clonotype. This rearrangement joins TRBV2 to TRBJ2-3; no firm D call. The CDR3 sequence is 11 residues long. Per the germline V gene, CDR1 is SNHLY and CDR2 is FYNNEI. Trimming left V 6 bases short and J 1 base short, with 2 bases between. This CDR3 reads CASRGTDTQYF. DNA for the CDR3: TGTGCCAGCAGGGGCACAGATACGCAGTATTTT.

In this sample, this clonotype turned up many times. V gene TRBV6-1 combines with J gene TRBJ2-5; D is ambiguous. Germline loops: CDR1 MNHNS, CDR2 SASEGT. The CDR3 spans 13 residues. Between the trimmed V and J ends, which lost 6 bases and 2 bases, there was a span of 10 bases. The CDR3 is CASRSGQQETQYF. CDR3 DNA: TGTGCCAGCAGGTCCGGGCAACAAGAGACCCAGTACTTC.

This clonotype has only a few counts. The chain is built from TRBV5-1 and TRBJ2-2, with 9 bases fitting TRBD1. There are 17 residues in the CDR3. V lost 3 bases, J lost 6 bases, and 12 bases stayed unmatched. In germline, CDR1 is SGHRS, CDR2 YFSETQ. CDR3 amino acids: CASSSYRDRENAGELFF. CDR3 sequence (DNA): TGCGCCAGCAGCTCTTACCGGGACAGGGAAAATGCCGGGGAGCTGTTTTTT.

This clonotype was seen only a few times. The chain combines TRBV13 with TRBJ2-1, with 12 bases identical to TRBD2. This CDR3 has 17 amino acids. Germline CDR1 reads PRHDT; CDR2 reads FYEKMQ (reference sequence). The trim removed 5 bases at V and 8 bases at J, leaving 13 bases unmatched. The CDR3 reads CASSLPSGGAALYEQFF. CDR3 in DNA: TGTGCCAGCAGCCTCCCTAGCGGGGGGGCCGCTTTATATGAGCAGTTCTTC.

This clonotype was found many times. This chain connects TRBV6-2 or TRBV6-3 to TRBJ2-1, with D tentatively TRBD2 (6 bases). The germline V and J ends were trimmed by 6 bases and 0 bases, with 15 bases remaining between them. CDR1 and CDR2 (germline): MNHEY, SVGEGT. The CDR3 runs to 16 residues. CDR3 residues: CASRPTSRSSYNEQFF. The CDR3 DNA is TGTGCCAGCAGACCTACTAGCAGGAGCTCCTACAATGAGCAGTTCTTC.

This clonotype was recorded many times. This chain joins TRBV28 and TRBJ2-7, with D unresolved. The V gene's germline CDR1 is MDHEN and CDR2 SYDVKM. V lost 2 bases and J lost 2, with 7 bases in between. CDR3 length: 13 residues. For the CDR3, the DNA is TGTGCCAGCAGTTTAAGGCAGACCTACGAGCAGTACTTC. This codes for CASSLRQTYEQYF.

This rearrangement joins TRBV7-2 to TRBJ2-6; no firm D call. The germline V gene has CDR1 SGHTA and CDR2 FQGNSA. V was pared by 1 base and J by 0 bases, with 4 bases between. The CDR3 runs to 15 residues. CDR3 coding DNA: TGTGCCAGCAGCTTAGTCCTCTCTGGGGCCAACGTCCTGACTTTC. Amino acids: CASSLVLSGANVLTF.